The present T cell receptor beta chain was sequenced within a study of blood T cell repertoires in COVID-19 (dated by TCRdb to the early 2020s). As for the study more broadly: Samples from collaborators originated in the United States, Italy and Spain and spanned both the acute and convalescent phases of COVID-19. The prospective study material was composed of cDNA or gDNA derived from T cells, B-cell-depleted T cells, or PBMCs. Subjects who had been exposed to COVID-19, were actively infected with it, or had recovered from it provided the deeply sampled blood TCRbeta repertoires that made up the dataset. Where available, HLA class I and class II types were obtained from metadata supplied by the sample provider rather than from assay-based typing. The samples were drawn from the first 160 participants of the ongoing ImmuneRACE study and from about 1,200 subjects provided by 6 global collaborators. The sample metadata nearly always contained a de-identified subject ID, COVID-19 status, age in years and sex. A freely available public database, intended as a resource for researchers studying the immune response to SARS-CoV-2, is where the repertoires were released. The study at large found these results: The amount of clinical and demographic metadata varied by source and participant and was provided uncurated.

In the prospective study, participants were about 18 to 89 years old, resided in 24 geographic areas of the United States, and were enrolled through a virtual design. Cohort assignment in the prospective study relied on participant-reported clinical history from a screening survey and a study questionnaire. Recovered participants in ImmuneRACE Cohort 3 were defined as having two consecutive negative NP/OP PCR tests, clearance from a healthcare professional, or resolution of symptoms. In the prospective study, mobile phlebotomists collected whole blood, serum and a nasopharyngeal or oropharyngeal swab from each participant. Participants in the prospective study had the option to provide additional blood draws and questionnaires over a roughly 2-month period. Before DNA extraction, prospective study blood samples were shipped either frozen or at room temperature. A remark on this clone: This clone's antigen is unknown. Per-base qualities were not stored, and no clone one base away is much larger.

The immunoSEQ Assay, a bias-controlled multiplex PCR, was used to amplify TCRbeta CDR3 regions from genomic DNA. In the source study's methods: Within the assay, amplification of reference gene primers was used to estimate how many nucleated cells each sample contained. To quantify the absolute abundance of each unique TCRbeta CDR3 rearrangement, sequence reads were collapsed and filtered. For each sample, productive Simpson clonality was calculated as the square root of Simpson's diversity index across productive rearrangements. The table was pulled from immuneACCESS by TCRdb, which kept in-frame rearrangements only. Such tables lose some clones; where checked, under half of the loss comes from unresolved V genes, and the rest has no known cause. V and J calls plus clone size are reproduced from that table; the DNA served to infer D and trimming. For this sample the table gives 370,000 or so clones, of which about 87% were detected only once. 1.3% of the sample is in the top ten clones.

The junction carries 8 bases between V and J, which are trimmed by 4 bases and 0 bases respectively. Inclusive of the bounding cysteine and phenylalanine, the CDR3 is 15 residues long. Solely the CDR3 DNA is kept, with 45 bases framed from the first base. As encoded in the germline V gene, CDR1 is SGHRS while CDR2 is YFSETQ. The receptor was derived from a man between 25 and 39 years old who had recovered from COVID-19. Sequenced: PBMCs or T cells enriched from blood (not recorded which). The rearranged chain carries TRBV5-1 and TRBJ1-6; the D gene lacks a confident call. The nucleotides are TGCGCCAGCAGCGCAAGGAGCTCCTATAATTCACCCCTCCACTTT. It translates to CASSARSSYNSPLHF.